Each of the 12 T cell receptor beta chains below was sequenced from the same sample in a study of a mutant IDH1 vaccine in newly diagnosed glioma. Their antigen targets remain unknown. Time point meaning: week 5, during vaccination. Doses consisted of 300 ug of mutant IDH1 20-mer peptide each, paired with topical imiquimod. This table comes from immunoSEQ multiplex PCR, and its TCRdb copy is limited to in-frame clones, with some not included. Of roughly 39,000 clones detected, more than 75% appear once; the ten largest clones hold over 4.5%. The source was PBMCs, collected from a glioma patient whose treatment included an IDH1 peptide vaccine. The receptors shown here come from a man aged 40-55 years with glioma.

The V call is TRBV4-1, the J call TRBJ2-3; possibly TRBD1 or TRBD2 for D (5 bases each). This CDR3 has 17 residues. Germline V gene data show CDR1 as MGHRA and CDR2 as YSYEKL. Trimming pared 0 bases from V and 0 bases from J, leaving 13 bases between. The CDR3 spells CASSQDWERGSTDTQYF. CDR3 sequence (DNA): TGCGCCAGCAGCCAAGATTGGGAGAGGGGTAGCACAGATACGCAGTATTTT.

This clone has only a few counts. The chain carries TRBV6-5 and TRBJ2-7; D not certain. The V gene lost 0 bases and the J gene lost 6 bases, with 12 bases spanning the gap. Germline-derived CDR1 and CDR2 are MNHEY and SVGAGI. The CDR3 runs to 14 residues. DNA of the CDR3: TGTGCCAGCAGTTACTCGTACTCACCTCTCGAGCAGTACTTC. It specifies CASSYSYSPLEQYF.

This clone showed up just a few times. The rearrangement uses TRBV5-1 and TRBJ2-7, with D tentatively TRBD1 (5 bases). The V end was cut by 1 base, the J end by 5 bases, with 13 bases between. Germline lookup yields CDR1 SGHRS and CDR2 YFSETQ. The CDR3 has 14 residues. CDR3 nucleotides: TGCGCCAGCAGCTTGCTGACAGATTATGACGAGCAGTACTTC. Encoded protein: CASSLLTDYDEQYF.

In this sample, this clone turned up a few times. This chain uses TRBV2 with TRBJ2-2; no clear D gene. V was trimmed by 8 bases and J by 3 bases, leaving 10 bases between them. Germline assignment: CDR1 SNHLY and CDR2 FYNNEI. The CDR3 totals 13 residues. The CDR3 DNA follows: TGTGCCAGCCAAACGGATTACACCGGGGAGCTGTTTTTT. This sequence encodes CASQTDYTGELFF.

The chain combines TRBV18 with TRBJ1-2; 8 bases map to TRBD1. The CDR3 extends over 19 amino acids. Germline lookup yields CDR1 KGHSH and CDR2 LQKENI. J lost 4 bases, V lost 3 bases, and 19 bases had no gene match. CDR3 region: CASSPTWTITRGHGYGYTF. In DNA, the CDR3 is TGTGCCAGCTCACCGACGTGGACGATTACCAGGGGGCATGGCTATGGCTACACCTTC.

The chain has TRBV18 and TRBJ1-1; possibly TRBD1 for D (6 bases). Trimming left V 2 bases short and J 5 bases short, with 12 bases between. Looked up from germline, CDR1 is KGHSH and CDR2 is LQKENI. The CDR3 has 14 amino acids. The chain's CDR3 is CASSPSGAGTEAFF. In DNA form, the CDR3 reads TGTGCCAGCTCACCATCAGGGGCGGGTACTGAAGCTTTCTTT. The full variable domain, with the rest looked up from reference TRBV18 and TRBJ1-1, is NAGVMQNPRHLVRRRGQEARLRCSPMKGHSHVYWYRQLPEEGLKFMVYLQKENIIDESGMPKERFSAEFPKEGPSILRIQQVVRGDSAAYFCASSPSGAGTEAFFGQGTRLTVV.

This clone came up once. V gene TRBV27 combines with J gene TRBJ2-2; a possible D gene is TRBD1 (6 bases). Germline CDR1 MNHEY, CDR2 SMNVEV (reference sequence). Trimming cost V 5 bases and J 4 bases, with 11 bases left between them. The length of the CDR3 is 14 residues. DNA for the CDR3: TGTGCCAGCAGTACCCGAGGGGGCACCGGGGAGCTGTTTTTT. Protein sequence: CASSTRGGTGELFF.

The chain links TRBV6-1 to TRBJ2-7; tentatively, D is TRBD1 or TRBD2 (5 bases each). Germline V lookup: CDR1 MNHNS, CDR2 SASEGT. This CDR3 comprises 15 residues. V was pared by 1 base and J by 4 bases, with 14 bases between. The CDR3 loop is CASSEEPGRSYEQYF. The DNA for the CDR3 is TGTGCCAGCAGTGAAGAACCGGGACGATCTTACGAGCAGTACTTC.

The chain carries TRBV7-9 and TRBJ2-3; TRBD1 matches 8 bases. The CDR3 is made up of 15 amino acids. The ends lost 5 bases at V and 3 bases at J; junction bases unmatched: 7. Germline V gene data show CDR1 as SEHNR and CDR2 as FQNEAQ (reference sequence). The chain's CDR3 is CASSRDQGATDTQYF. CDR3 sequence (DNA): TGTGCCAGCAGCCGAGACCAGGGGGCAACAGATACGCAGTATTTT.

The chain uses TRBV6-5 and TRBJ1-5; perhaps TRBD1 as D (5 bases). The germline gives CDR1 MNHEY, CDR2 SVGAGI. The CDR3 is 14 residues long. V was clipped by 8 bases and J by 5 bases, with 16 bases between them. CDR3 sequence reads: CASRRTGPYQPQHF. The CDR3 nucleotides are TGTGCCAGCCGAAGAACAGGTCCGTATCAGCCCCAGCATTTT.

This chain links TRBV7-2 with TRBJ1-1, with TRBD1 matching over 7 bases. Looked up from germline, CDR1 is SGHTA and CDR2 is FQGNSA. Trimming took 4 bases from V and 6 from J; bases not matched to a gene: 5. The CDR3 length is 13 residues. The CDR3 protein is CASSSRGKAEAFF. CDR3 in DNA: TGTGCCAGCAGCTCCAGGGGGAAGGCTGAAGCTTTCTTT.

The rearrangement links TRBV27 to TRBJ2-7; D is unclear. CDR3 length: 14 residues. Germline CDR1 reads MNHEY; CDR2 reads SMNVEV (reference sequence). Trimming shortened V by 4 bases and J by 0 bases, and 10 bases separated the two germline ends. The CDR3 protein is CASSSSWSSYEQYF. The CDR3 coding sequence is TGTGCCAGCAGTTCATCGTGGAGCTCCTACGAGCAGTACTTC.